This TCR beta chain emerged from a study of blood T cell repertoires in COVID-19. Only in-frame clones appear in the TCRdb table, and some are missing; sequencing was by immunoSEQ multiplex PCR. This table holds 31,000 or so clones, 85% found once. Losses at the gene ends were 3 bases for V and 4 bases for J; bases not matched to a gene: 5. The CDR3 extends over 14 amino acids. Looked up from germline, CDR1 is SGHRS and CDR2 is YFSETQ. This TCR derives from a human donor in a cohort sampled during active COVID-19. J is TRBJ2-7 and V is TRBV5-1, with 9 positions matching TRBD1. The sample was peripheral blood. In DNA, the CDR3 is TGCGCCAGCAGCTCCGGGACAGGGCCATACGAGCAGTACTTC. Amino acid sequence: CASSSGTGPYEQYF. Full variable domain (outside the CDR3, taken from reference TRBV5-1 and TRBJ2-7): KAGVTQTPRYLIKTRGQQVTLSCSPISGHRSVSWYQQTPGQGLQFLFEYFSETQRNKGNFPGRFSGRQFSNSRSEMNVSTLELGDSALYLCASSSGTGPYEQYFGPGTRLTVT.